These 3 T cell receptor beta chains came from one sample sequenced in a study of blood T cell repertoires in COVID-19. The method was immunoSEQ multiplex PCR; TCRdb's version includes in-frame clones alone and lacks a portion of them. In the table there are 200,000 to 250,000 clones, approximately 80% of which are singletons. The material sequenced was peripheral blood. These receptors were obtained from a woman aged 18 to 35 with acute or convalescent COVID-19.

This sequence joins TRBV4-2 and TRBJ2-2, with 8 bases that match TRBD1. The CDR3 has 17 residues. Germline V gives CDR1 LGHNA, CDR2 YNFKEQ. V dropped 5 bases and J dropped 0; count of bases not matched to a gene: 8. CDR3 amino acids: CASSKGQGVANTGELFF. CDR3 coding DNA: TGTGCCAGCAGCAAAGGACAGGGAGTAGCGAACACCGGGGAGCTGTTTTTT.

The V call is TRBV12-3 or TRBV12-4, the J call TRBJ1-1, with D maybe TRBD1 (5 bases). V gave up 6 bases and J gave up 10 bases, with 15 bases separating them. There are 12 residues in the CDR3. The CDR3 region has the DNA TGTGCCAGCAGCTGGGGGGGGGTCGGAGCTTTCTTT. This translates into CASSWGGVGAFF.

The chain uses TRBV2 and TRBJ2-7, with D possibly matching TRBD2 (5 bases). V dropped 3 bases and J dropped 0 bases, with 12 bases sitting between them. From germline, CDR1 is SNHLY and CDR2 FYNNEI. The CDR3 has 15 amino acids. The CDR3 region is CASSDLSGSSYEQYF. CDR3 bases: TGTGCCAGCAGTGATCTTTCGGGGAGCTCCTACGAGCAGTACTTC.